Listed below are T cell receptor beta chains from one sample, sequenced in a study of cytomegalovirus exposure and HLA in healthy donors. Here immunoSEQ multiplex PCR was the method, and the copy in TCRdb shows in-frame clones only, minus some. The profile shows roughly 130,000 clones, approximately 84% of them singletons. The sample taken for sequencing was PBMCs. The receptors originated from a woman younger than 45 in good health and CMV-seronegative. Both conserved end residues are part of each CDR3. D genes are given only for firm matches. Size is stated for part of the rows, as once, few or many counts, or as a class when the clone is expanded.

v_gene,j_gene,d_gene,abundance,CDR3aa,CDR3nt
TRBV6-1,TRBJ1-6,.,.,CASSGQVNSPLHF,TGTGCCAGCAGTGGTCAGGTCAATTCACCCCTCCACTTT
TRBV6-6,TRBJ2-7,TRBD1,.,CASSYPTGGYYEQYF,TGTGCCAGCAGTTACCCAACAGGGGGTTACTACGAGCAGTACTTC
TRBV28,TRBJ1-1,.,once,CASSLFRGGITEAFF,TGTGCCAGCAGTTTATTTCGGGGGGGGATCACTGAAGCTTTCTTT
TRBV12-2,TRBJ1-4,.,.,CASRPRSGLVEKLFF,TGTGCAAGTCGCCCCCGGTCCGGACTAGTTGAAAAACTGTTTTTT
TRBV2,TRBJ1-1,TRBD1,.,CASSEVGQGNMNTEAFF,TGTGCCAGCAGTGAAGTAGGACAGGGGAATATGAACACTGAAGCTTTCTTT
TRBV28,TRBJ1-5,TRBD1,.,CASSLFGGTATYSNQPQHF,TGTGCCAGCAGTTTATTCGGCGGGACAGCCACTTATAGCAATCAGCCCCAGCATTTT
TRBV4-2,TRBJ1-6,.,once,CASSQDSTYNSPLHF,TGTGCCAGCAGCCAAGACAGTACATATAATTCACCCCTCCACTTT
TRBV10-1,TRBJ1-6,.,.,CASSEPYWVPGQSPLHF,TGCGCCAGCAGTGAGCCCTATTGGGTTCCGGGACAATCACCCCTCCACTTT
TRBV19,TRBJ1-6,TRBD1,.,CASSIWDSSNSPLHF,TGTGCCAGTAGTATCTGGGACAGTTCGAATTCACCCCTCCACTTT
TRBV9,TRBJ2-1,TRBD2,.,CASSPNPTSLFEQFF,TGTGCCAGCAGCCCCAACCCGACTAGCCTGTTTGAGCAGTTCTTC
TRBV4-2,TRBJ1-2,.,.,CASSDTRPGVSTGGYTF,TGTGCCAGCAGCGATACCCGACCGGGAGTGTCGACGGGTGGCTACACCTTC
TRBV18,TRBJ2-7,.,few,CASSPEPGYEQYF,TGTGCCAGCTCACCAGAGCCCGGTTACGAGCAGTACTTC
TRBV9,TRBJ1-3,TRBD1,.,CASSVDFAGGSSTIYF,TGTGCCAGCAGCGTAGATTTCGCAGGGGGAAGTTCCACCATATATTTT
TRBV7-2,TRBJ2-1,TRBD2,.,CASSMTSGGFGEQFF,TGTGCCAGCAGCATGACTAGCGGGGGGTTCGGTGAGCAGTTCTTC
TRBV5-1,TRBJ2-3,TRBD1,.,CASSAGQGGTDTQYF,TGCGCCAGCAGCGCCGGACAGGGAGGCACAGATACGCAGTATTTT
TRBV4-1,TRBJ2-6,.,.,CASSQSNVGRGANVLTF,TGCGCCAGCAGCCAGTCTAACGTGGGGCGCGGGGCCAACGTCCTGACTTTC
TRBV5-1,TRBJ2-7,.,.,CASSRRGGNEQYF,TGCGCCAGCAGTCGCAGGGGTGGCAACGAGCAGTACTTC
TRBV7-9,TRBJ1-3,.,.,CASSHRGISGNTIYF,TGTGCCAGCAGCCATCGGGGGATCTCTGGAAACACCATATATTTT
TRBV13,TRBJ2-1,.,.,CASSSQSARTTTIYNEQFF,TGTGCCAGCAGCTCCCAATCCGCCAGGACTACTACCATCTACAATGAGCAGTTCTTC
TRBV6-1,TRBJ1-2,.,.,CASSDPRGYGYTF,TGTGCCAGCAGTGACCCAAGGGGCTATGGCTACACCTTC
TRBV5-1,TRBJ2-7,.,.,CASSVSGTPTYEQYF,TGCGCCAGCAGCGTATCCGGGACTCCTACCTACGAGCAGTACTTC
TRBV6-5,TRBJ1-4,.,once,CASGRATNEKLFF,TGTGCCAGCGGGAGGGCAACTAATGAAAAACTGTTTTTT
TRBV4-3,TRBJ2-3,.,.,CASSQEGGSDTQYF,TGCGCCAGCAGCCAAGAGGGAGGTTCAGATACGCAGTATTTT
TRBV15,TRBJ1-1,.,.,CATSRPGVNTEAFF,TGTGCCACCAGCAGACCAGGGGTGAACACTGAAGCTTTCTTT
TRBV5-1,TRBJ1-1,TRBD1,.,CASRGTGGRGTEAFF,TGCGCCAGCCGAGGGACAGGGGGCCGGGGCACTGAAGCTTTCTTT
TRBV5-5,TRBJ2-7,.,.,CASSLARQAYEQYF,TGTGCCAGCAGCCTCGCCCGCCAGGCCTACGAGCAGTACTTC
TRBV12-5,TRBJ1-2,.,.,CASSRDSNYGYTF,TGTGCTAGTTCCCGGGATTCTAACTATGGCTACACCTTC
TRBV29-1,TRBJ2-3,TRBD1,.,CSARDRWRADTQYF,TGCAGCGCGCGGGACAGGTGGCGGGCAGATACGCAGTATTTT
TRBV29-1,TRBJ2-1,TRBD2,.,CSVAGGGTTNEQFF,TGCAGCGTTGCAGGCGGGGGGACTACCAATGAGCAGTTCTTC
TRBV5-1,TRBJ2-3,TRBD2,few,CASSLRSLAGGNTDTQYF,TGCGCCAGCAGCTTGAGGTCCCTAGCGGGGGGTAACACAGATACGCAGTATTTT
TRBV7-3,TRBJ1-1,.,.,CASSFGSFSRAFF,TGTGCCAGCAGCTTTGGGAGCTTTAGTCGGGCTTTCTTT
TRBV5-1,TRBJ1-1,TRBD1,once,CASSLQGERNTEAFF,TGCGCCAGCAGCTTGCAGGGGGAGAGGAACACTGAAGCTTTCTTT
TRBV7-2,TRBJ2-3,.,.,CASSPSTDTQYF,TGTGCCAGCAGCCCGAGCACAGATACGCAGTATTTT
TRBV28,TRBJ2-1,.,.,CASSLTRRYSSYNEQFF,TGTGCCAGCAGTTTAACCCGCCGATACAGCTCCTACAATGAGCAGTTCTTC
TRBV2,TRBJ2-6,TRBD1,once,CASSPGTGFGANVLTF,TGTGCCAGCAGTCCCGGGACAGGGTTCGGGGCCAACGTCCTGACTTTC
TRBV11-2,TRBJ2-3,.,.,CASSLDGSTDTQYF,TGTGCCAGCAGCTTAGATGGCAGCACAGATACGCAGTATTTT
TRBV29-1,TRBJ1-1,TRBD1,.,CSWPRDRRRAEAFF,TGCAGTTGGCCGAGGGACAGAAGGCGGGCTGAAGCTTTCTTT
TRBV27,TRBJ1-1,TRBD1,.,CASSPMTGLTEAFF,TGTGCCAGCAGTCCAATGACAGGGCTTACTGAAGCTTTCTTT
TRBV6-4,TRBJ1-2,.,.,CARRMDRIYGYTF,TGTGCCAGACGAATGGACAGAATCTATGGCTACACCTTC
TRBV25-1,TRBJ2-1,TRBD2,.,CASSASGGAPEQFF,TGTGCCAGCAGTGCTAGCGGGGGGGCCCCTGAGCAGTTCTTC
TRBV7-8,TRBJ2-1,.,few,CASSTRLSSYNEQFF,TGTGCCAGCAGCACCCGACTTAGCTCCTACAATGAGCAGTTCTTC
TRBV28,TRBJ1-6,.,few,CASISGTYNSPLHF,TGTGCCAGCATATCAGGGACCTATAATTCACCCCTCCACTTT
TRBV6-6,TRBJ1-2,.,once,CASSYLGTSNYGYTF,TGTGCCAGCAGTTACTTAGGGACTAGTAACTATGGCTACACCTTC
TRBV9,TRBJ2-2,.,.,CASTLDGGRTGELFF,TGTGCCAGCACCCTGGACGGGGGTCGGACCGGGGAGCTGTTTTTT
TRBV7-9,TRBJ1-2,.,.,CASSPAPGNYGYTF,TGTGCCAGCAGCCCCGCACCGGGGAACTATGGCTACACCTTC
TRBV7-9,TRBJ2-7,.,.,CASSLALTGTYEQYF,TGTGCCAGCAGCTTAGCGCTAACAGGAACCTACGAGCAGTACTTC
TRBV4-2,TRBJ2-3,.,.,CASSQGYSGTQSRTDTQYF,TGTGCCAGCAGCCAAGGCTACTCCGGGACACAATCTCGCACAGATACGCAGTATTTT
TRBV4-1,TRBJ1-1,TRBD1,.,CASSQRQGAAEAFF,TGCGCCAGCAGCCAAAGACAGGGGGCAGCTGAAGCTTTCTTT
TRBV2,TRBJ2-3,.,.,CASIRGTDTQYF,TGTGCCAGCATCAGGGGCACAGATACGCAGTATTTT
TRBV4-1,TRBJ2-1,TRBD2,.,CASSHPPGTSDDEQFF,TGCGCCAGCAGCCACCCCCCCGGGACTAGTGACGATGAGCAGTTCTTC
TRBV21-1,TRBJ2-2,.,.,CASSKRRGLAPGELFF,TGTGCCAGCAGCAAGAGGAGGGGACTAGCGCCCGGGGAGCTGTTTTTT
TRBV6-5,TRBJ1-2,.,.,CASSYGSSYGYTF,TGTGCCAGCAGTTACGGTAGCAGCTATGGCTACACCTTC
TRBV7-8,TRBJ2-3,TRBD1,.,CASSSTGLGADTQYF,TGTGCCAGCAGCTCGACAGGGTTGGGTGCAGATACGCAGTATTTT
TRBV30,TRBJ1-2,.,few,CAWSTNPLRVDGYTF,TGTGCCTGGAGTACAAACCCCCTCAGGGTCGACGGCTACACCTTC
TRBV9,TRBJ1-1,TRBD1,.,CASSVGPGGGLYTEAFF,TGTGCCAGCAGCGTAGGACCCGGAGGGGGCCTGTACACTGAAGCTTTCTTT
TRBV10-2,TRBJ1-2,TRBD1,once,CASSESGGRGYTF,TGCGCCAGCAGTGAGTCAGGGGGCCGTGGCTACACCTTC
TRBV4-1,TRBJ2-5,.,.,CASSQEGTVGETQYF,TGCGCCAGCAGCCAAGAAGGTACAGTTGGAGAGACCCAGTACTTC
TRBV4-1,TRBJ1-2,.,.,CASSQDRDIGWYGYTF,TGCGCCAGCAGCCAAGATAGGGACATTGGTTGGTATGGCTACACCTTC
TRBV7-9,TRBJ2-3,.,.,CASSRPTWTDFTDTQYF,TGTGCCAGCAGTCGCCCTACCTGGACAGATTTCACAGATACGCAGTATTTT
TRBV19,TRBJ1-6,.,.,CASQQVLNSPLHF,TGTGCCAGTCAACAGGTCCTCAATTCACCCCTCCACTTT